These 26 T cell receptor beta chains came from one sample sequenced in a study of OX40 agonist ivuxolimab in advanced cancers. Method: immunoSEQ multiplex PCR; TCRdb's copy keeps in-frame clones and lacks some. Among roughly 77,000 clones listed, roughly 89% were seen once. The input for sequencing was CD4+ or CD8+ T cells sorted from blood, taken in a trial of the OX40 agonist ivuxolimab. The receptors stem from an adult with an advanced solid tumor such as melanoma, head and neck, liver or kidney cancer.

The J gene is TRBJ2-3, the V gene TRBV27, with a possible D match to TRBD1 (8 bases). Germline assignment: CDR1 MNHEY and CDR2 SMNVEV (reference sequence). V was clipped by 8 bases and J by 0 bases, with 24 bases between them. This CDR3 comprises 18 residues. CDR3 region: CASYHSPGQGGSTDTQYF. The CDR3 nucleotides are TGTGCCAGCTACCACTCTCCTGGACAGGGAGGGAGCACAGATACGCAGTATTTT.

The CDR3 sequence: CASSGRTSGSIRTGELFF. CDR3 nucleotides: TGTGCCAGCAGTGGACGGACTAGCGGGAGTATCAGAACCGGGGAGCTGTTTTTT. V and J are TRBV6-1 and TRBJ2-2, with 13 bases matching TRBD2. The germline V gene encodes CDR1 MNHNS and CDR2 SASEGT. With 4 bases clipped from V and 5 bases from J, the junction kept 10 bases outside the gene matches. There are 18 residues in the CDR3.

This clone was recorded only once. This chain links TRBV7-8 with TRBJ1-4, with D perhaps matching TRBD1 (5 bases). V was shortened by 3 bases and J by 3 bases, with 14 bases between the two germline ends. The CDR3 sequence is 16 residues long. The germline CDR1 and CDR2 sequences are SGHVS and FQNEAQ. The CDR3 DNA reads TGTGCCAGCAGCTTGCGGGACTCTACCGCTAATGAAAAACTGTTTTTT. Residues: CASSLRDSTANEKLFF.

The chain uses TRBV5-6 and TRBJ1-5; perhaps TRBD1 as D (5 bases). V was clipped by 1 base and J by 9 bases, with 20 bases between them. The CDR3 loop spans 16 amino acids. Germline loops: CDR1 SGHDT, CDR2 YYEEEE. The CDR3 here is CASSLRMGVSFLPQHF. The CDR3 DNA follows: TGTGCCAGCAGCTTGAGAATGGGGGTGAGCTTTCTGCCCCAGCATTTT. Full variable domain (remainder filled in from reference TRBV5-6 and TRBJ1-5): DAGVTQSPTHLIKTRGQQVTLRCSPKSGHDTVSWYQQALGQGPQFIFQYYEEEERQRGNFPDRFSGHQFPNYSSELNVNALLLGDSALYLCASSLRMGVSFLPQHFGDGTRLSIL.

The gene calls are TRBV18 and TRBJ2-5; TRBD1 might be the D (6 bases). The V gene's germline CDR1 is KGHSH and CDR2 LQKENI. The CDR3 length is 17 residues. The V end lost 3 bases, the J end lost 4 bases, and 21 bases lay between the germline ends. Written as DNA, the CDR3 is TGTGCCAGCTCACCTCCAGCAGGGGACGGCCCTACAGAGACCCAGTACTTC. Its translation: CASSPPAGDGPTETQYF.

V is TRBV10-3 and J is TRBJ1-2; 7 bases fit TRBD1. This CDR3 has 14 amino acids. Germline V CDR1 and CDR2: ENHRY, SYGVKD. V trimming: 4 bases; J trimming: 3 bases; junction bases outside the gene matches: 5. The CDR3 region has the DNA TGTGCCATCAGTGGCTCAGGGGGGGACTATGGCTACACCTTC. It translates to CAISGSGGDYGYTF.

This clone was seen a few times. The chain is built from TRBV10-3 and TRBJ1-1; D unresolved. The CDR3 length is 13 residues. V was cut by 3 bases and J by 3 bases, with 8 bases left in between. Germline V gene sequence: CDR1 ENHRY, CDR2 SYGVKD. The CDR3, as DNA: TGTGCCATCAGTGAAAGGGCAGACACTGAAGCTTTCTTT. Translated, it gives CAISERADTEAFF.

The chain combines TRBV30 with TRBJ2-1; D gene uncertain. Trimming left V 0 bases short and J 5 bases short, with 5 bases between. Germline lookup yields CDR1 GTSNPN and CDR2 SVGIG (reference sequence). The CDR3 runs to 12 residues. The CDR3 DNA reads TGTGCCTGGAGTGTACGGGACAATGAGCAGTTCTTC. Protein product: CAWSVRDNEQFF.

V gene TRBV6-6 combines with J gene TRBJ2-7; the D gene is possibly TRBD2 (5 bases). V lost 6 bases and J lost 0, with 15 bases in between. CDR3 length equals 15 residues. Looked up from germline, CDR1 is MNHNY and CDR2 is SVGAGI (reference sequence). The CDR3 loop is CASSDSSSGSYEQYF. The CDR3 DNA reads as TGTGCCAGCAGCGATAGTTCAAGCGGCTCCTACGAGCAGTACTTC.

V gene TRBV5-1 combines with J gene TRBJ2-4; 13 positions agree with TRBD2. The CDR3 has 21 amino acids. Germline V gene lookup returns CDR1 SGHRS and CDR2 YFSETQ. V shed 0 bases and J 0 bases; nucleotides not matched to a gene: 12. The CDR3 here is CASSLANTSGGAELAKNIQYF. The CDR3 coding sequence is TGCGCCAGCAGCTTGGCAAACACTAGCGGGGGGGCCGAGTTAGCCAAAAACATTCAGTACTTC.

V gene TRBV29-1 combines with J gene TRBJ2-7; D possibly uses TRBD1 or TRBD2 (6 bases each). V lost 5 bases and J lost 4, with 21 bases in between. Germline V gene lookup returns CDR1 SQVTM and CDR2 ANQGSEA. The CDR3 consists of 15 residues. CDR3 loop: CSVLLRGLGGYEQYF. The CDR3 bases are TGCAGCGTTCTCCTCCGGGGGCTAGGCGGTTACGAGCAGTACTTC.

This clone was observed a few times. V usage is TRBV6-1 and J usage is TRBJ2-1; a weak D match, TRBD1 (5 bases). CDR3 length: 18 residues. Germline-derived CDR1 and CDR2 are MNHNS and SASEGT. V was cut by 2 bases and J by 0 bases, with 17 bases left in between. In DNA form, the CDR3 reads TGTGCCAGCAGTGAAACTGGGGCCGCGTCCAGCTCCTACAATGAGCAGTTCTTC. Translated, it gives CASSETGAASSSYNEQFF.

The V and J genes are TRBV11-3 and TRBJ1-1; D possibly corresponds to TRBD1 (5 bases). Germline assignment: CDR1 SGHNT and CDR2 YENEEA. V was pared by 3 bases and J by 1 base, with 6 bases between. The CDR3 is made up of 13 amino acids. This CDR3 is CASSLTANTEAFF. The CDR3 DNA reads TGTGCCAGCAGCTTGACAGCGAACACTGAAGCTTTCTTT.

As to this clone: An end of the junction does not agree with germline; a read error may underlie this. This chain uses TRBV5-1 with TRBJ2-2; 7 bases agree with TRBD2. Germline CDR1 SGHRS, CDR2 YFSETQ. The CDR3 length is 14 residues. CDR3 nucleotide sequence: TGCGCTAGTCAGCCAGCGGGGAACACCGGGGAGCCGTTTTTT. It translates to CASQPAGNTGEPFF. Variable domain in full (rest from reference TRBV5-1 and TRBJ2-2): KAGVTQTPRYLIKTRGQQVTLSCSPISGHRSVSWYQQTPGQGLQFLFEYFSETQRNKGNFPGRFSGRQFSNSRSEMNVSTLELGDSALYLCASQPAGNTGEPFFGEGSRLTVL.

This CDR3 is CASSSTSDEETQYF. DNA for the CDR3: TGTGCCAGCAGCTCTACTAGCGACGAAGAGACCCAGTACTTC. This chain uses TRBV5-4 with TRBJ2-5; 7 bases line up with TRBD2. Germline CDR1 is SGHNT and CDR2 is YYREEE (reference sequence). J lost 3 bases, V lost 3 bases, and 5 bases had no gene match. The CDR3 runs to 14 residues. Looking up the rest from reference TRBV5-4 and TRBJ2-5 gives the full variable domain: ETGVTQSPTHLIKTRGQQVTLRCSSQSGHNTVSWYQQALGQGPQFIFQYYREEENGRGNFPPRFSGLQFPNYSSELNVNALELDDSALYLCASSSTSDEETQYFGPGTRLLVL.

As to this clone: Different DNA sequences within this sample yield the same CDR3. The chain recombines TRBV7-9 with TRBJ2-3; D gene uncertain. Trimming removed 6 bases from V and 0 bases from J, with 1 base in between. The germline gives CDR1 SEHNR, CDR2 FQNEAQ (reference sequence). This CDR3 region has 11 residues. The CDR3 spells CASSSTDTQYF. Here the CDR3 DNA reads TGTGCCAGCAGTAGCACAGATACGCAGTATTTT.

This chain connects TRBV18 to TRBJ2-7; 8 nucleotides align to TRBD2. This CDR3 spans 16 amino acids. Germline V gene sequence: CDR1 KGHSH, CDR2 LQKENI. After removal of 2 bases from V and 1 base from J, the junction contained 7 bases not matched to a gene. CDR3 loop: CASSPVAGTYSYEQYF. CDR3 bases: TGTGCCAGCTCACCAGTAGCGGGGACCTATTCCTACGAGCAGTACTTC.

The chain uses TRBV5-6 and TRBJ1-2; D gene uncertain. Looked up from germline, CDR1 is SGHDT and CDR2 is YYEEEE. The CDR3 loop spans 13 amino acids. Trimming took 0 bases from V and 8 from J, leaving 11 bases between them. The CDR3 reads CASSLAAGGGYTF. The DNA of the CDR3 is TGTGCCAGCAGCTTGGCGGCGGGTGGAGGCTACACCTTC.

The rearrangement links TRBV6-5 to TRBJ2-7, with 7 bases matching TRBD1. Germline lookup yields CDR1 MNHEY and CDR2 SVGAGI. Trimming at V came to 4 bases and at J to 0 bases, leaving 6 bases not matched to a gene. The CDR3 consists of 15 residues. The CDR3 is CASSWGWDSSYEQYF. The CDR3 DNA follows: TGTGCCAGCAGTTGGGGGTGGGACAGCTCCTACGAGCAGTACTTC.

The rearrangement uses TRBV11-2 and TRBJ2-3; the match to TRBD2 covers 8 bases. V trimming: 5 bases; J trimming: 0 bases; junction bases outside the gene matches: 4. This CDR3 is 15 amino acids long. CDR1 SGHAT and CDR2 FQNNGV come from the germline V gene. Written as DNA, the CDR3 is TGTGCCAGCAGCGCACCTAGCGGGAGCACAGATACGCAGTATTTT. Its translation is CASSAPSGSTDTQYF.

This clone was seen just once. The V and J genes are TRBV7-9 and TRBJ1-2; 9 bases map to TRBD1. Trimming cost V 5 bases and J 7 bases; bases outside gene matches: 8. Germline V gene lookup returns CDR1 SEHNR and CDR2 FQNEAQ (reference sequence). This CDR3 has 14 amino acids. For the CDR3, the DNA is TGTGCCAGCAGCAAAACAGGGGGCTCTGGTGGCTACACCTTC. Translated, it gives CASSKTGGSGGYTF.

The J gene is TRBJ1-5, the V gene TRBV10-3; a weak D match, TRBD1 (5 bases). This CDR3 has 18 residues. Between the trimmed V and J ends, which lost 7 bases and 6 bases, there was a span of 28 bases. Looked up from germline, CDR1 is ENHRY and CDR2 is SYGVKD. CDR3 sequence reads: CAIKVWAPGPPYCQPQHF. DNA for the CDR3: TGTGCCATCAAGGTTTGGGCACCGGGGCCTCCTTATTGTCAGCCCCAGCATTTT.

The chain joins TRBV7-2 to TRBJ1-2, with TRBD1 matching 10 bases. With 5 bases clipped from V and 7 bases from J, the junction kept 10 bases outside the gene matches. Germline V gene lookup returns CDR1 SGHTA and CDR2 FQGNSA. CDR3 length: 15 amino acids. As DNA, the CDR3 is TGTGCCAGCAGCACCCGGGACAGGGGCACTCTTGGCTACACCTTC. Translated, it gives CASSTRDRGTLGYTF.

J is TRBJ1-6 and V is TRBV18, with unresolved D. CDR1 is KGHSH and CDR2 is LQKENI in the germline V gene. This CDR3 region has 15 residues. The germline V and J ends were trimmed by 3 bases and 2 bases, with 8 bases remaining between them. CDR3 amino acids: CASSPASTYNSPLHF. In nucleotides, the CDR3 is TGTGCCAGCTCACCTGCGAGTACCTATAATTCACCCCTCCACTTT.

The chain combines TRBV7-2 with TRBJ2-1, with 7 bases matching TRBD2. The V segment lost 0 bases and the J segment 8 bases; nucleotides outside the gene matches: 7. Germline lookup yields CDR1 SGHTA and CDR2 FQGNSA. This CDR3 is built from 15 residues. For the CDR3, the DNA is TGTGCCAGCAGCTTAGCGGGCGGGAGAAGTTATGAGCAGTTCTTC. It yields the protein CASSLAGGRSYEQFF.

The V gene is TRBV5-5, the J gene TRBJ2-7; 8 nucleotides match TRBD1. Germline values: CDR1 SGHKS, CDR2 YYEKEE (reference sequence). The length of the CDR3 is 13 residues. Trimming took 5 bases from V and 4 from J; bases not matched to a gene: 5. CDR3 sequence: CASSSRQGYEQYF. The DNA for the CDR3 is TGTGCCAGCAGTTCTAGACAGGGGTACGAGCAGTACTTC.